The source of this TCR beta chain is a study of blood T cell repertoires in COVID-19. Study in general: Italy, Spain and the United States were the sources of the convalescent and acute COVID-19 samples.

Participants were aged roughly 18 to 95 years, lived in about two dozen US areas, and enrolled virtually. Grouping used clinical history reported by participants in a survey and questionnaire. Two negative PCRs, clearance, or symptom resolution characterized the recovered Cohort 3 donors. V lost 4 bases to trimming and J lost 2 bases, with 14 bases between them. The CDR3 runs to 14 residues. Looked up from germline, CDR1 is GTSNPN and CDR2 is SVGIG (reference sequence). Using immunoSEQ multiplex PCR, the repertoire was profiled, and TCRdb retains in-frame clones only, with some absent. The data show more than 250,000 clones, with roughly 89% seen just once and around 5.8% held by the top ten.

This chain uses TRBV30 with TRBJ1-1; D gene unclear. This receptor was taken from a woman in her 40s who had recovered from COVID-19. Input material: PBMCs or T cells enriched from blood (not recorded which). The chain's CDR3 is CAWNTLGGNTEAFF. CDR3 DNA: TGTGCCTGGAATACCCTAGGCGGTAACACTGAAGCTTTCTTT.